Following are 20 T cell receptor beta chains from one sample sequenced in a study of shared clonotypes between healthy human individuals (TCRdb year 2020). Library construction relied on the immunoSEQ multiplex PCR assay. The clones in this table, taken by TCRdb from immuneACCESS, are in-frame only. Not every clone is retained; where verified, under half of the shortfall comes from an unresolved V gene, and the cause of the rest is unknown. A total of millions of clones appear in this sample, approximately 93% of them only once. 0.3% to 0.4% of the sample lies in the top ten. Sequences were obtained from naive CD4+ T cells from PBMCs. The cell subset or site label, read with the paper, signifies: CD45RA+ positively selected. The receptors derive from a man between 18 and 35 years old in good health. Some clones in this sample may be carry-over from other donors' samples.

The rearrangement joins TRBV29-1 to TRBJ1-2; D might be TRBD1 (5 bases). Germline V gene sequence: CDR1 SQVTM, CDR2 ANQGSEA. V lost 4 bases, J lost 8 bases, and 17 bases lay in between. The CDR3 runs 13 residues. Here the CDR3 reads CSVVSQGVGGYTF. The CDR3 DNA is TGCAGCGTTGTTTCCCAGGGTGTGGGGGGCTACACCTTC.

The rearrangement joins TRBV29-1 to TRBJ2-2, with 8 bases that match TRBD2. The germline gives CDR1 SQVTM, CDR2 ANQGSEA. The CDR3 is made up of 14 amino acids. Trimming at V came to 5 bases and at J to 4 bases, leaving 6 bases not matched to a gene. CDR3 protein: CSVSRGGSTGELFF. The CDR3 DNA reads as TGCAGCGTTTCCCGGGGGGGGTCCACCGGGGAGCTGTTTTTT.

This clone has a single count. V usage is TRBV30 and J usage is TRBJ2-6; maybe TRBD2 (6 bases). Germline CDR1 is GTSNPN and CDR2 is SVGIG (reference sequence). Between the trimmed V and J ends, which lost 8 bases and 0 bases, there was a span of 20 bases. The CDR3 covers 17 residues. The CDR3 DNA reads TGTGCCGGAACCCCCGGGACTGTGTACTCTGGGGCCAACGTCCTGACTTTC. Translating gives CAGTPGTVYSGANVLTF.

The genes are TRBV5-6 and TRBJ1-3; D not resolved. There are 14 residues in the CDR3. CDR1 SGHDT and CDR2 YYEEEE come from the germline V gene. Trimming stripped 1 base from V and 4 bases from J, with 9 bases between. The CDR3 DNA sequence: TGTGCCAGCAGCTTGCAGCAACCGGGAAACACCATATATTTT. It is translated as CASSLQQPGNTIYF.

The chain has TRBV28 and TRBJ2-3; 10 positions agree with TRBD2. J lost 2 bases, V lost 1 base, and 9 bases had no gene match. Germline CDR1 reads MDHEN; CDR2 reads SYDVKM. This CDR3 region has 18 residues. Written as DNA, the CDR3 is TGTGCCAGCAGTTTATCTCTACGGCTAGCGGGAGCCACAGATACGCAGTATTTT. It yields the protein CASSLSLRLAGATDTQYF.

The CDR3 DNA sequence: TGTGCCAGCAGGGGGACAGGGAATCAGCCCCAGCATTTT. Amino acids: CASRGTGNQPQHF. V usage is TRBV27 and J usage is TRBJ1-5, with 9 bases that match TRBD1. After removal of 6 bases from V and 4 bases from J, the junction contained 1 base not matched to a gene. CDR3 length: 13 residues. Germline V CDR1 and CDR2: MNHEY, SMNVEV (reference sequence).

V is TRBV6-1 and J is TRBJ2-3, with a weak D call TRBD1 (5 bases). With 6 bases removed from V and 3 bases from J, the gap between germline ends came to 10 bases. This CDR3 region has 13 residues. Germline lookup yields CDR1 MNHNS and CDR2 SASEGT. CDR3 coding DNA: TGTGCCAGCAGAGACAGAGGAACAGATACGCAGTATTTT. Encoded protein: CASRDRGTDTQYF.

The CDR3 DNA follows: TGCAGCGTTGGGGGACAGGGTGAAAAACTGTTTTTT. As protein: CSVGGQGEKLFF. The genes are TRBV29-1 and TRBJ1-4, with 9 positions matching TRBD1. Germline V gene sequence: CDR1 SQVTM, CDR2 ANQGSEA. The CDR3 loop spans 12 amino acids. The J segment lost 7 bases and the V segment lost 4 bases, leaving 1 base of the junction unmatched.

This chain uses TRBV28 with TRBJ1-2; 7 nucleotides align to TRBD1. Looked up from germline, CDR1 is MDHEN and CDR2 is SYDVKM. The CDR3 is 15 amino acids. V lost 7 bases and J lost 2; bases outside the gene matches: 10. The CDR3 DNA reads TGTGCCAGCAACCCCGGGGACAGAACAAACTATGGCTACACCTTC. Protein sequence: CASNPGDRTNYGYTF.

About this clone itself: The identical CDR3 is also encoded by other nucleotide sequences in the sample. This sequence joins TRBV7-9 and TRBJ2-5; 8 bases fit TRBD1. CDR3 length equals 14 residues. Germline values: CDR1 SEHNR, CDR2 FQNEAQ (reference sequence). Unmatched junction bases numbered 1, after V lost 1 base and J lost 3 bases. The CDR3 loop reads CASSLDRGKETQYF. As DNA, the CDR3 is TGTGCCAGCAGCTTAGACAGGGGGAAAGAGACCCAGTACTTC. The complete variable domain, with remaining parts taken from reference TRBV7-9 and TRBJ2-5, reads DTGVSQNPRHKITKRGQNVTFRCDPISEHNRLYWYRQTLGQGPEFLTYFQNEAQLEKSRLLSDRFSAERPKGSFSTLEIQRTEQGDSAMYLCASSLDRGKETQYFGPGTRLLVL.

This chain joins TRBV6-6 and TRBJ1-1; D gene ambiguous. Trimming shortened V by 6 bases and J by 8 bases, and 16 bases separated the two germline ends. Germline CDR1 reads MNHNY; CDR2 reads SVGAGI (reference sequence). The CDR3 runs to 13 residues. The DNA for the CDR3 is TGTGCCAGCAGCTATGGGCCCGCTACGGAAGCTTTCTTT. This encodes CASSYGPATEAFF.

The chain couples TRBV28 to TRBJ2-7, with D perhaps matching TRBD2 (6 bases). V lost 5 bases and J lost 3, with 20 bases in between. This CDR3 spans 16 amino acids. Germline values: CDR1 MDHEN, CDR2 SYDVKM. The CDR3, as DNA: TGTGCCAGCAGTCCACGGGGTAGCGGAAAGAACTACGAGCAGTACTTC. This gives the protein CASSPRGSGKNYEQYF.

The J gene is TRBJ1-3, the V gene TRBV7-9, with unresolved D. V gave up 1 base and J gave up 4 bases, with 8 bases separating them. The CDR3 extends over 14 amino acids. Germline V gene lookup returns CDR1 SEHNR and CDR2 FQNEAQ (reference sequence). The CDR3 loop reads CASSLEVVGNTIYF. CDR3 sequence (DNA): TGTGCCAGCAGCTTAGAAGTGGTAGGAAACACCATATATTTT.

V is TRBV11-2 and J is TRBJ2-5; 9 bases match TRBD2. The length of the CDR3 is 17 residues. Germline V CDR1 and CDR2: SGHAT, FQNNGV. The V and J ends lost 5 bases and 5 bases, in that order; junction bases with no gene match: 15. The CDR3: CASSPRRRREGYETQYF. CDR3 sequence (DNA): TGTGCCAGCAGCCCCCGTCGTCGGCGGGAGGGCTATGAGACCCAGTACTTC.

In this sample, this clone turned up once. The chain recombines TRBV9 with TRBJ1-6; maybe TRBD1 (5 bases). Trimming took 2 bases from V and 5 from J, leaving 8 bases between them. Looked up from germline, CDR1 is SGDLS and CDR2 is YYNGEE. The CDR3 spans 14 residues. CDR3 sequence: CASSVRGDNSPLHF. For the CDR3, the DNA is TGTGCCAGCAGCGTTAGGGGTGATAATTCACCCCTCCACTTT.

This clone was recorded once. The chain has TRBV29-1 and TRBJ2-1; 11 bases agree with TRBD1. The V gene's germline CDR1 is SQVTM and CDR2 ANQGSEA. The CDR3 is 12 residues long. Losses at the gene ends were 6 bases for V and 9 bases for J; bases not matched to a gene: 4. CDR3 sequence reads: CSVGQGEGEQFF. Written as DNA, the CDR3 is TGCAGCGTGGGACAGGGGGAGGGTGAGCAGTTCTTC.

V is TRBV5-1 and J is TRBJ1-1, with a tentative D call TRBD1 (6 bases). Germline V gene data show CDR1 as SGHRS and CDR2 as YFSETQ. The V end lost 7 bases, the J end lost 1 base, and 14 bases lay between the germline ends. This CDR3 contains 14 residues. The CDR3: CASGYREGNTEAFF. DNA for the CDR3: TGCGCCAGCGGCTACAGGGAAGGGAACACTGAAGCTTTCTTT.

This clone was detected once. The chain carries TRBV11-2 and TRBJ1-3; D possibly corresponds to TRBD1 (6 bases). This CDR3 region has 16 residues. Trimming stripped 4 bases from V and 0 bases from J, with 13 bases between. Looked up from germline, CDR1 is SGHAT and CDR2 is FQNNGV. The CDR3 reads CASSSIRGSSGNTIYF. DNA for the CDR3: TGTGCCAGCAGCTCCATAAGGGGGAGCTCTGGAAACACCATATATTTT.

This chain connects TRBV5-5 to TRBJ2-5, with 11 bases that match TRBD2. Germline loops: CDR1 SGHKS, CDR2 YYEKEE (reference sequence). The CDR3 totals 17 residues. V shed 1 base and J 7 bases; nucleotides not matched to a gene: 12. This CDR3 reads CASSLNPLAGGRSTQYF. The CDR3 bases are TGTGCCAGCAGCTTGAATCCCCTAGCGGGGGGAAGGTCGACCCAGTACTTC.

The chain links TRBV28 to TRBJ1-1; a possible D gene is TRBD1 (6 bases). Germline-derived CDR1 and CDR2 are MDHEN and SYDVKM. V dropped 0 bases and J dropped 7 bases, with 9 bases sitting between them. The CDR3 runs 13 residues. The CDR3 here is CASSLWQGNEAFF. CDR3 sequence (DNA): TGTGCCAGCAGTTTATGGCAGGGGAATGAAGCTTTCTTT.